This passage covers 15 T cell receptor beta chains from one sample sequenced in a study of blood T cell repertoires in COVID-19. Method: immunoSEQ multiplex PCR; TCRdb's copy keeps in-frame clones and lacks some. This sample yields some 510,000 clones, of which more than 75% are seen a single time; 1.5% to 2% belongs to the top ten. Sequenced material: PBMCs or T cells enriched from blood (not recorded which). All receptors derive from a woman aged 40 to 50 who had recovered from COVID-19.

The V and J genes are TRBV7-9 and TRBJ1-1, with D unresolved. The germline CDR1 and CDR2 sequences are SEHNR and FQNEAQ (reference sequence). This CDR3 has 15 residues. V was pared by 2 bases and J by 1 base, with 11 bases between. The CDR3 bases are TGTGCCAGCAGCTTAAGGGAGGCGCCGAACACTGAAGCTTTCTTT. It codes for CASSLREAPNTEAFF.

The chain carries TRBV6-5 and TRBJ1-2; 8 bases are shared with TRBD1. The junction had 8 bases not matched to a gene; V was cut back by 1 base and J by 10 bases. The CDR3 loop spans 14 amino acids. The germline CDR1 and CDR2 sequences are MNHEY and SVGAGI. The CDR3 coding sequence is TGTGCCAGCAGTTACTTCGGACAGGGCGGCGACTACACCTTC. Its protein product is CASSYFGQGGDYTF.

This chain joins TRBV5-1 and TRBJ1-3, with D hard to call. Trimming stripped 5 bases from V and 1 base from J, with 19 bases between. Germline V lookup: CDR1 SGHRS, CDR2 YFSETQ. This CDR3 spans 17 amino acids. CDR3 loop: CASSPDESRVSGNTIYF. CDR3 DNA sequence: TGCGCCAGCAGTCCCGACGAGTCCCGGGTTTCTGGAAACACCATATATTTT.

The chain combines TRBV11-3 with TRBJ2-3; TRBD1 is a possible D gene (6 bases). Germline CDR1 SGHNT, CDR2 YENEEA. Trimming stripped 1 base from V and 3 bases from J, with 11 bases between. This CDR3 comprises 15 residues. The CDR3 spells CASSLVGQGTDTQYF. The CDR3 DNA reads TGTGCCAGCAGCTTAGTTGGCCAGGGGACAGATACGCAGTATTTT.

The chain recombines TRBV11-3 with TRBJ2-3, with 7 positions matching TRBD2. Germline values: CDR1 SGHNT, CDR2 YENEEA. The CDR3 has 14 amino acids. The V gene end was trimmed by 5 bases and the J gene end by 3 bases; junction bases not matched to a gene: 5. This CDR3 is CASSKLALTDTQYF. CDR3 nucleotide sequence: TGTGCCAGCAGCAAACTAGCGTTAACAGATACGCAGTATTTT.

This clone appeared a single time. J is TRBJ2-3 and V is TRBV7-2; perhaps TRBD2 as D (5 bases). The CDR3 is 17 residues long. The germline CDR1 and CDR2 sequences are SGHTA and FQGNSA. Trimming shortened V by 4 bases and J by 0 bases, and 17 bases separated the two germline ends. Here the CDR3 DNA reads TGTGCCAGCAGCTCCCGGACTGGATTCTCTAGCACAGATACGCAGTATTTT. Translated, it gives CASSSRTGFSSTDTQYF.

This sequence joins TRBV5-4 and TRBJ2-7, with D possibly TRBD1 on 6 matching bases. This CDR3 comprises 15 residues. Looked up from germline, CDR1 is SGHNT and CDR2 is YYREEE (reference sequence). V lost 1 base, J lost 0 bases, and 11 bases lay in between. The CDR3 reads CASSLSGVPSYEQYF. In DNA form, the CDR3 reads TGTGCCAGCAGCTTGTCAGGGGTCCCCTCCTACGAGCAGTACTTC.

The chain employs TRBV27 and TRBJ2-5; a possible D gene is TRBD1 (6 bases). The CDR3 extends over 14 amino acids. The germline CDR1 and CDR2 sequences are MNHEY and SMNVEV (reference sequence). V lost 3 bases to trimming and J lost 3 bases, with 11 bases between them. The CDR3 here is CASSFTGIKETQYF. The CDR3 region has the DNA TGTGCCAGCAGTTTCACAGGGATTAAAGAGACCCAGTACTTC.

The V and J genes are TRBV13 and TRBJ2-3; 10 bases are shared with TRBD2. CDR1 and CDR2 (germline): PRHDT, FYEKMQ (reference sequence). The V segment lost 5 bases and the J segment 4 bases; nucleotides outside the gene matches: 18. The CDR3 is 19 amino acids. CDR3 protein: CASSPTSGSPAGGPDTQYF. Here the CDR3 DNA reads TGTGCCAGCAGCCCTACATCGGGATCGCCAGCGGGAGGGCCAGATACGCAGTATTTT.

The chain has TRBV4-1 and TRBJ2-1, with D perhaps TRBD1 (5 bases). Germline CDR1 is MGHRA and CDR2 is YSYEKL. The CDR3 loop spans 16 amino acids. V was cut by 2 bases and J by 0 bases, with 11 bases left in between. The chain's CDR3 is CASSQPTESSYNEQFF. CDR3 nucleotide sequence: TGCGCCAGCAGCCAACCGACAGAGAGCTCCTACAATGAGCAGTTCTTC.

This clone showed up just a few times. Relative to the germline gene, one junction end is altered; a read error may explain this. The V call is TRBV7-9, the J call TRBJ1-2; tentatively, D is TRBD1 (6 bases). This CDR3 is 14 amino acids long. CDR1 and CDR2 (germline): SEHNR, FQNEAQ (reference sequence). Here the CDR3 DNA reads TGTGCCAGCACCTTAGCGGGGGCCAACTATGGCTACACCTTC. Amino acid sequence: CASTLAGANYGYTF.

This chain's CDR3 is CASSLPHYEQYF. DNA of the CDR3: TGTGCCAGCAGTTTACCCCACTACGAGCAGTACTTC. The gene calls are TRBV28 and TRBJ2-7; D unclear. The V end was cut by 2 bases, the J end by 3 bases, with 5 bases between. This CDR3 has 12 residues. The germline gives CDR1 MDHEN, CDR2 SYDVKM.

This clone was seen repeatedly, ten times or more. V and J are TRBV27 and TRBJ1-2; 9 bases are a match to TRBD1. The CDR3 is 17 residues long. CDR1 MNHEY and CDR2 SMNVEV come from the germline V gene (reference sequence). V lost 3 bases to trimming and J lost 4 bases; unmatched junction nucleotides: 12. The chain's CDR3 is CASSLDRGRLGLYGYTF. In DNA, the CDR3 is TGTGCCAGCAGTTTGGACAGGGGAAGACTCGGGCTCTATGGCTACACCTTC.

The chain links TRBV6-5 to TRBJ1-4, with a possible D match to TRBD1 (6 bases). The CDR3 spans 14 residues. Between the trimmed V and J ends, which lost 6 bases and 8 bases, there was a span of 16 bases. CDR1 and CDR2 (germline): MNHEY, SVGAGI. CDR3 residues: CASSRIQGYEKLFF. The CDR3 DNA reads as TGTGCCAGCAGCCGGATACAGGGTTACGAAAAACTGTTTTTT.

This rearrangement joins TRBV27 to TRBJ2-1, with 10 bases fitting TRBD2. J lost 4 bases, V lost 6 bases, and 3 bases had no gene match. The length of the CDR3 is 14 residues. Looked up from germline, CDR1 is MNHEY and CDR2 is SMNVEV (reference sequence). The CDR3 DNA reads as TGTGCCAGCAGCAATAGCGGGAGGTACAATGAGCAGTTCTTC. It codes for CASSNSGRYNEQFF.